The 13 T cell receptor beta chains listed next were all sequenced from one sample in a study of neoadjuvant anti-PD-1 for oral cavity cancer. Documented time point: after neoadjuvant nivolumab, at surgical resection. Clones were read by immunoSEQ multiplex PCR, and TCRdb kept only the in-frame ones, dropping some. The table shows fewer than 10,000 clones, with over 65% occurring only once. Here the sequenced sample was PBMCs, taken after nivolumab (anti-PD-1) treatment. Source of these receptors: a person aged 40 to 85 with oral cavity squamous cell carcinoma.

J is TRBJ2-7 and V is TRBV7-3, with D unclear. CDR1 and CDR2 (germline): SGHTA, FQGTGA. This CDR3 region has 14 residues. Trimming shortened V by 4 bases and J by 6 bases, and 16 bases separated the two germline ends. For the CDR3, the DNA is TGTGCCAGCAGCTCCCTGGCCTACGGCGGCGAGCAGTACTTC. Translated, it gives CASSSLAYGGEQYF.

V usage is TRBV13 and J usage is TRBJ2-3; D call uncertain. The CDR3 is 15 residues long. With 0 bases removed from V and 3 bases from J, the gap between germline ends came to 10 bases. From germline, CDR1 is PRHDT and CDR2 FYEKMQ (reference sequence). The CDR3 spells CASSLGSVGTDTQYF. The CDR3 DNA reads TGTGCCAGCAGCTTAGGCAGCGTCGGAACAGATACGCAGTATTTT.

This chain joins TRBV9 and TRBJ2-7; D is possibly TRBD1 or TRBD2 (5 bases each). Germline V lookup: CDR1 SGDLS, CDR2 YYNGEE. The CDR3 totals 16 residues. The V end was cut by 0 bases, the J end by 5 bases, with 18 bases between. The CDR3 sequence: CASSVVGGIGPHEQYF. As DNA, the CDR3 is TGTGCCAGCAGCGTAGTTGGGGGTATAGGCCCCCACGAGCAGTACTTC.

The CDR3 is CAWGPGNTIYF. Here the CDR3 DNA reads TGTGCCTGGGGACCCGGAAACACCATATATTTT. The chain uses TRBV30 and TRBJ1-3; no reliable D call. The CDR3 is 11 amino acids. Germline assignment: CDR1 GTSNPN and CDR2 SVGIG (reference sequence). V lost 5 bases, J lost 4 bases, and 6 bases lay in between.

A single count supports this clone. The chain links TRBV28 to TRBJ1-4, with a weak D call TRBD1 (6 bases). V was clipped by 3 bases and J by 0 bases, with 14 bases between them. This CDR3 contains 17 residues. Per the germline V gene, CDR1 is MDHEN and CDR2 is SYDVKM. In nucleotides, the CDR3 is TGTGCCAGCAGTTTTCCCGGACAGCTCGCAACTAATGAAAAACTGTTTTTT. Translation gives CASSFPGQLATNEKLFF.

The rearrangement links TRBV5-1 to TRBJ2-3, with D tentatively TRBD1 or TRBD2 (5 bases each). The CDR3 has 14 residues. CDR1 SGHRS and CDR2 YFSETQ come from the germline V gene. V was cut by 0 bases and J by 5 bases, with 10 bases left in between. This CDR3 is CASSLDGAGDTQYF. The DNA of the CDR3 is TGCGCCAGCAGCTTGGATGGGGCGGGAGATACGCAGTATTTT.

J is TRBJ2-1 and V is TRBV27; 15 bases line up with TRBD2. J was trimmed by 0 bases and V by 9 bases; bases with no gene match: 6. Germline CDR1 is MNHEY and CDR2 is SMNVEV (reference sequence). The CDR3 spans 17 residues. In DNA form, the CDR3 reads TGTGCCAGTTGGACTAGCGGGAGGGTCAGCTCCTACAATGAGCAGTTCTTC. This translates into CASWTSGRVSSYNEQFF.

This clone was counted a single time. J is TRBJ2-1 and V is TRBV20-1; no definite D call. The CDR3 covers 11 residues. The V and J ends lost 6 bases and 8 bases respectively, with 11 bases between them. Germline loops: CDR1 DFQATT, CDR2 SNEGSKA (reference sequence). In DNA, the CDR3 is TGCAGTGCAGAGTGGTCCGATGAGCAGTTCTTC. Encoded protein: CSAEWSDEQFF.

The chain has TRBV11-2 and TRBJ1-2, with unresolved D. The V end lost 1 base, the J end lost 6 bases, and 15 bases lay between the germline ends. The CDR3 is 15 residues long. CDR1 and CDR2 from the germline V gene are SGHAT and FQNNGV. The CDR3, as DNA: TGTGCCAGCAGCTTAGTCAGCGGCAGTTGGGATGGCTACACCTTC. Its protein is CASSLVSGSWDGYTF.

The chain combines TRBV28 with TRBJ1-5; no firm D call. The CDR3 consists of 15 residues. CDR1 is MDHEN, CDR2 SYDVKM, per germline. Between the trimmed V and J ends, which lost 6 bases and 2 bases, there was a span of 14 bases. The CDR3 nucleotides read TGTGCCAGCAGCTCAGTCGCCTCGGGCAATCAGCCCCAGCATTTT. Its protein product is CASSSVASGNQPQHF.

The V call is TRBV28, the J call TRBJ1-2; D may be TRBD1 (6 bases). Germline V gives CDR1 MDHEN, CDR2 SYDVKM. CDR3 length: 14 amino acids. Deletions cut 4 bases from V and 7 bases from J, with 16 bases between. CDR3 amino acids: CASSSPHRESGYTF. Written as DNA, the CDR3 is TGTGCCAGCAGTTCCCCCCACAGGGAGAGTGGCTACACCTTC.

The rearrangement uses TRBV2 and TRBJ1-5, with D tentatively TRBD1 (6 bases). The CDR3 sequence is 15 residues long. The germline V and J ends were trimmed by 3 bases and 1 base, with 10 bases remaining between them. Germline V gene lookup returns CDR1 SNHLY and CDR2 FYNNEI. CDR3 protein: CASSEGTGSNQPQHF. The CDR3, as DNA: TGTGCCAGCAGTGAGGGCACAGGGAGCAATCAGCCCCAGCATTTT.

This clone has a handful of counts. The chain recombines TRBV4-1 with TRBJ2-1; D may be TRBD1 or TRBD2 (5 bases each). In germline, CDR1 is MGHRA, CDR2 YSYEKL. This CDR3 comprises 16 residues. Deletions cut 7 bases from V and 3 bases from J, with 19 bases between. The CDR3, as DNA: TGCGCCAGCAACAAAGAACTAGGGGATTACTACAATGAGCAGTTCTTC. This sequence encodes CASNKELGDYYNEQFF.